These 5 T cell receptor beta chains came from one sample sequenced in a study of identifying expanded T cells in peripheral blood. Method: immunoSEQ multiplex PCR; TCRdb's copy keeps in-frame clones and lacks some. The repertoire includes around 120,000 clones, around four fifths of them detected once, and less than 4% sits in the top ten. Sequenced input: blood. The receptors originated from a person aged 18 to 75 in good health.

The chain combines TRBV13 with TRBJ2-1, with unresolved D. V gave up 5 bases and J gave up 8 bases, with 31 bases separating them. The CDR3 is 19 amino acids. Per the germline V gene, CDR1 is PRHDT and CDR2 is FYEKMQ (reference sequence). The CDR3 DNA reads TGTGCCAGCAGCCGCCCTTCCCCGTTTCAGCTGGAAGACTTCGATGAGCAGTTCTTC. Its translation is CASSRPSPFQLEDFDEQFF. The variable domain in full, completed from reference TRBV13 and TRBJ2-1, reads AAGVIQSPRHLIKEKRETATLKCYPIPRHDTVYWYQQGPGQDPQFLISFYEKMQSDKGSIPDRFSAQQFSDYHSELNMSSLELGDSALYFCASSRPSPFQLEDFDEQFFGPGTRLTVL.

The genes are TRBV9 and TRBJ1-1, with a tentative D call TRBD1 (5 bases). This CDR3 has 14 residues. Per the germline V gene, CDR1 is SGDLS and CDR2 is YYNGEE. Trimming removed 4 bases from V and 0 bases from J, with 10 bases in between. CDR3 amino acids: CASSRQLMNTEAFF. CDR3 nucleotide sequence: TGTGCCAGCAGCCGACAGCTTATGAACACTGAAGCTTTCTTT. The full variable domain, completed using reference TRBV9 and TRBJ1-1, is DSGVTQTPKHLITATGQRVTLRCSPRSGDLSVYWYQQSLDQGLQFLIQYYNGEERAKGNILERFSAQQFPDLHSELNLSSLELGDSALYFCASSRQLMNTEAFFGQGTRLTVV.

The V gene is TRBV5-5, the J gene TRBJ2-3, with TRBD1 identical over 8 bases. V dropped 6 bases and J dropped 3; count of bases not matched to a gene: 15. The germline V gene encodes CDR1 SGHKS and CDR2 YYEKEE (reference sequence). CDR3 length equals 17 residues. CDR3 amino acids: CASTAFFDRGGTDTQYF. CDR3 sequence (DNA): TGTGCCAGCACGGCGTTTTTCGACAGGGGTGGGACAGATACGCAGTATTTT.

The rearrangement joins TRBV10-3 to TRBJ2-5, with D uncertain. Trimming left V 4 bases short and J 5 bases short, with 14 bases between. Germline V lookup: CDR1 ENHRY, CDR2 SYGVKD. The CDR3 consists of 14 residues. The CDR3 DNA is TGTGCCATCAGTGCTTACAGTCAAAGTGAGACCCAGTACTTC. This translates into CAISAYSQSETQYF.

The gene calls are TRBV7-8 and TRBJ1-4; TRBD1 is a possible D gene (5 bases). Germline V gives CDR1 SGHVS, CDR2 FQNEAQ. There are 17 residues in the CDR3. Between the trimmed V and J ends, which lost 1 base and 6 bases, there was a span of 18 bases. The CDR3 loop reads CASSLVFSGAYDEKLFF. CDR3 DNA: TGTGCCAGCAGCTTAGTTTTTTCTGGGGCGTATGATGAAAAACTGTTTTTT.